The next 15 T cell receptor beta chains were all read from a single sample in a study of T cell repertoires in cytomegalovirus infection. Via MiXCR, TCRdb re-called the reads, giving one row per CDR3 protein. Of 510,000 or so distinct CDR3 sequences in the sample, around 27% are singletons; the top ten hold about 13%. Specimen: PBMCs. The receptors were gathered from a human donor in good health (CMV status not recorded). Some clones in this sample may be carry-over from other donors' samples.

This clonotype was counted at least ten times. CDR3 protein: CASSQGHQETQYF. CDR3 nucleotide sequence: TGTGCCAGCAGCCAGGGACACCAAGAGACCCAGTACTTC. The rearrangement links TRBV28 to TRBJ2-5, with D perhaps assigned TRBD1 or TRBD2 (5 bases each). The V gene lost 6 bases and the J gene lost 0 bases, with 8 bases spanning the gap. The CDR3 totals 13 residues. Per the germline V gene, CDR1 is MDHEN and CDR2 is SYDVKM.

The rearrangement uses TRBV5-1 and TRBJ2-3; D gene unclear. CDR1 is SGHRS and CDR2 is YFSETQ in the germline V gene. This CDR3 contains 16 residues. V was cut by 6 bases and J by 1 base, with 18 bases left in between. This CDR3 is CASNLGSSRGTDTQYF. CDR3 coding DNA: TGCGCCAGCAACCTTGGGTCTAGTCGTGGCACAGATACGCAGTATTTT. Drawing the rest from reference TRBV5-1 and TRBJ2-3, the complete variable domain is KAGVTQTPRYLIKTRGQQVTLSCSPISGHRSVSWYQQTPGQGLQFLFEYFSETQRNKGNFPGRFSGRQFSNSRSEMNVSTLELGDSALYLCASNLGSSRGTDTQYFGPGTRLTVL.

This clonotype was picked up a small number of times. This chain links TRBV9 with TRBJ2-7, with D unresolved. Trimming cost V 3 bases and J 0 bases, with 10 bases left between them. The germline gives CDR1 SGDLS, CDR2 YYNGEE. The CDR3 consists of 14 residues. The DNA for the CDR3 is TGTGCCAGCAGCGGCCACATGAGCTCCTACGAGCAGTACTTC. This gives the protein CASSGHMSSYEQYF.

This clonotype showed up many times. The chain carries TRBV7-2 and TRBJ2-7, with TRBD2 identical over 9 bases. This CDR3 has 18 amino acids. CDR1 and CDR2 from the germline V gene are SGHTA and FQGNSA. The junction had 14 bases not matched to a gene; V was cut back by 1 base and J by 4 bases. CDR3 protein: CASSLENSAGGPGYEQYF. The CDR3 region has the DNA TGTGCCAGCAGCTTAGAGAACTCGGCGGGAGGGCCGGGGTACGAGCAGTACTTC.

CDR3 in DNA: TGTGCCAGCAGCTTAGGACCGGGGGCCTCCTACGAGCAGTACTTC. Its translation: CASSLGPGASYEQYF. V usage is TRBV7-2 and J usage is TRBJ2-7; D is perhaps TRBD1 or TRBD2 (6 bases each). Germline V gene data show CDR1 as SGHTA and CDR2 as FQGNSA. V was pared by 1 base and J by 0 bases, with 10 bases between. The CDR3 has 15 residues.

This clonotype was observed a few times. The chain links TRBV2 to TRBJ2-7, with D unclear. Trimming stripped 3 bases from V and 3 bases from J, with 9 bases between. This CDR3 comprises 13 residues. Germline V gene data show CDR1 as SNHLY and CDR2 as FYNNEI. The CDR3 loop is CASSDAIGYEQYF. The DNA for the CDR3 is TGTGCCAGCAGTGACGCCATCGGCTACGAGCAGTACTTC.

The chain carries TRBV11-3 and TRBJ2-7; D gene ambiguous. The CDR3 spans 12 residues. V lost 9 bases and J 6 bases, leaving 15 bases between the germline ends. CDR1 and CDR2 from the germline V gene are SGHNT and YENEEA. The DNA for the CDR3 is TGTGCCAGTCCTCCAATGCGCGGCGAGCAGTACTTC. Protein sequence: CASPPMRGEQYF.

The rearrangement joins TRBV7-2 to TRBJ2-1, with TRBD2 matching 7 bases. This CDR3 is built from 13 residues. Germline loops: CDR1 SGHTA, CDR2 FQGNSA. After removal of 4 bases from V and 8 bases from J, the junction contained 5 bases not matched to a gene. The DNA for the CDR3 is TGTGCCAGCAGCTATGCCGGGAGGTATGAGCAGTTCTTC. It codes for CASSYAGRYEQFF. Using reference TRBV7-2 and TRBJ2-1 for the parts outside the CDR3, the full variable domain is GAGVSQSPSNKVTEKGKDVELRCDPISGHTALYWYRQSLGQGLEFLIYFQGNSAPDKSGLPSDRFSAERTGGSVSTLTIQRTQQEDSAVYLCASSYAGRYEQFFGPGTRLTVL.

This clonotype has only a few counts. The chain combines TRBV12-3 or TRBV12-4 with TRBJ2-1; D is unresolved. The V end lost 6 bases, the J end lost 4 bases, and 10 bases lay between the germline ends. The CDR3 loop spans 13 amino acids. The CDR3 coding sequence is TGTGCCAGCAGGCCGGTAGGTTACAATGAGCAGTTCTTC. Translation gives CASRPVGYNEQFF.

Details on this clonotype: This may be a read error: a much more frequent sequence differs by one nucleotide. The V and J genes are TRBV12-3 or TRBV12-4 and TRBJ2-2; no firm D call. The CDR3 length is 16 residues. This CDR3 is CARSPPGPTNTGELFF. Here the CDR3 DNA reads TGTGCCCGCAGTCCCCCTGGCCCGACGAACACCGGGGAGCTGTTTTTT.

V usage is TRBV19 and J usage is TRBJ2-3; D remains unclear. CDR1 LNHDA and CDR2 SQIVND come from the germline V gene (reference sequence). V was cut by 1 base and J by 0 bases, with 8 bases left in between. The CDR3 extends over 15 amino acids. CDR3 residues: CASSIGYTSTDTQYF. As DNA, the CDR3 is TGTGCCAGTAGTATAGGTTACACCAGCACAGATACGCAGTATTTT.

On this clonotype: A junction end diverges from the germline sequence, so it may reflect a read error. The chain recombines TRBV28 with TRBJ2-1; D is perhaps TRBD1 or TRBD2 (5 bases each). This CDR3 contains 13 residues. Germline CDR1 MDHEN, CDR2 SYDVKM. The CDR3 DNA reads as TGTGCCAGCAAGGGACGGTCCTTCAATGAGCAGTTCTTC. The encoded protein is CASKGRSFNEQFF.

This clonotype was seen many times. CDR3 amino acids: CASSLLAGATDTQYF. CDR3 sequence (DNA): TGTGCCAGCAGCTTGCTAGCGGGGGCCACAGATACGCAGTATTTT. The V call is TRBV6-5, the J call TRBJ2-3; TRBD2 aligns across 10 bases. The V and J ends lost 6 bases and 2 bases, in that order; junction bases with no gene match: 5. Germline V CDR1 and CDR2: MNHEY, SVGAGI. The CDR3 extends over 15 amino acids.

CDR3 sequence (DNA): TGTGCCAGCAGCTTACAGGTATGGGGTGAGCAGTTCTTC. Protein: CASSLQVWGEQFF. The chain has TRBV7-2 and TRBJ2-1, with no clear D. Per germline, CDR1 SGHTA and CDR2 FQGNSA. This CDR3 has 13 amino acids. Deletions cut 2 bases from V and 9 bases from J, with 11 bases between. The full variable domain, with the rest looked up from reference TRBV7-2 and TRBJ2-1, is GAGVSQSPSNKVTEKGKDVELRCDPISGHTALYWYRQSLGQGLEFLIYFQGNSAPDKSGLPSDRFSAERTGGSVSTLTIQRTQQEDSAVYLCASSLQVWGEQFFGPGTRLTVL.

The V gene is TRBV12-3 or TRBV12-4, the J gene TRBJ2-6; D unresolved. Trimming removed 3 bases at V and 8 bases at J, with 8 bases between. CDR3 size: 13 residues. This chain's CDR3 is CASSLGISNVLTF. CDR3 in DNA: TGTGCCAGCAGTTTGGGCATATCCAACGTCCTGACTTTC.